This TCR beta chain is from a study of T cells in Graves' hyperthyroidism and ophthalmopathy. General study findings and limits: A model of 13 V-J features distinguished ophthalmopathy from stable hyperthyroidism.

Germline CDR1 SGHRS, CDR2 YFSETQ. The CDR3 loop spans 13 amino acids. Trimming cost V 4 bases and J 5 bases, with 13 bases left between them. RNA transcripts yielded amplified TCR beta CDR3 regions. TCR CDR3 underwent first-round RT-PCR with the HTBI primer set. A single record per CDR3 protein comes from TCRdb applying MiXCR to the multiplex PCR reads. The table includes 480,000 or so distinct CDR3 sequences, about 46% detected once. In its sample, this clonotype was seen a few times. Its antigen is as yet unknown. Sequencing input: peripheral blood or thyroid tissue (not recorded which). The receptor was derived from an adult woman with Graves' disease, either hyperthyroidism or ophthalmopathy (not recorded which). This chain connects TRBV5-1 to TRBJ2-7; D might be TRBD1 or TRBD2, each matching 6 bases. The CDR3, as DNA: TGCGCCAGCAGCGCCCGGGGGCGGAACGAGCAGTACTTC. It yields the protein CASSARGRNEQYF.